This note documents a single T cell receptor beta chain sequence. Its antigen is unknown. This entry is derived from a study of shared clonotypes between healthy human individuals. Study background: The donor group consisted of a couple of women and a few men, aged 18 to 49. CD4 naive and memory got three plates each, CD8 naive two, CD8 memory one. General study results and limits: The low donor count limited represented genetic and exposure-history diversity.

Data came from immunoSEQ multiplex PCR; TCRdb stores just in-frame clones and leaves some out. The data contain about 380,000 clones, 90% to 98% of them singletons. CDR1 is SNHLY, CDR2 FYNNEI, per germline. With 8 bases clipped from V and 3 bases from J, the junction kept 6 bases outside the gene matches. The length of the CDR3 is 14 residues. The source material was memory CD8+ T cells sorted from blood. Subset indicated: CD45RO+ cells pooled with CCR7-negative TemRA cells. The chain recombines TRBV2 with TRBJ2-3; 9 nucleotides align to TRBD2. The sequence was obtained from a young man in good health. The CDR3 reads CASRRTSETDTQYF. DNA for the CDR3: TGTGCCAGCCGACGGACTAGCGAGACAGATACGCAGTATTTT. The complete variable domain, with remaining parts taken from reference TRBV2 and TRBJ2-3, reads EPEVTQTPSHQVTQMGQEVILRCVPISNHLYFYWYRQILGQKVEFLVSFYNNEISEKSEIFDDQFSVERPDGSNFTLKIRSTKLEDSAMYFCASRRTSETDTQYFGPGTRLTVL.